These 30 T cell receptor beta chains share one sample of origin, sequenced in a study of CD8+CD57+ T cells in acquired aplastic anemia. The use of genomic DNA as template underpinned the TCR beta VDJ and CDR3 profiling. TCRdb ran MiXCR on the reads and lists one entry per CDR3 protein. The table shows roughly 250,000 distinct CDR3 sequences, with about 80% occurring only once. Patients chosen for sequencing had CD8+CD57+ cells that had expanded, as shown by flow cytometry. The sequencing input was sorted CD4+, CD8+, or CD8+CD57+ T cells (not recorded which) from PBMCs. All receptors come from a human donor with aplastic anemia.

About this clonotype: A read error is likely, as this CDR3 ends without the conserved phenylalanine or tryptophan. The DNA is omitted, as the CDR3 cannot be located on it reliably, and the CDR3 follows TCRdb's listing. The chain has TRBV7-3 and TRBJ2-4; whether TRBD1, the table's D call, matches the DNA was not checked. The CDR3 length is 12 residues, termini included. Germline V gene lookup returns CDR1 SGHTA and CDR2 FQGTGA. Here the CDR3 reads CASSAGGDREVY.

This clonotype was counted once. V usage is TRBV5-4 and J usage is TRBJ1-2, with no clear D. The CDR3 totals 13 residues. Germline assignment: CDR1 SGHNT and CDR2 YYREEE (reference sequence). The V gene lost 2 bases and the J gene lost 7 bases, with 12 bases spanning the gap. The DNA for the CDR3 is TGTGCCAGCAGCTTTACTAGCGATCCTGGCTACACCTTC. Its protein is CASSFTSDPGYTF.

Concerning this clonotype: This is likely a read error, given that the CDR3 carries no conserved phenylalanine or tryptophan at its end. The V gene is TRBV7-6, the J gene TRBJ2-1; TRBD2 is a possible D gene (7 bases). Per the germline V gene, CDR1 is SGHVS and CDR2 is FNYEAQ. With 6 bases removed from V and 8 bases from J, the gap between germline ends came to 14 bases. The CDR3 length is 13 residues. In DNA, the CDR3 is TGTGCCAGCAGTGAGGGGGGGACCCATGAGCAGTTCCTC. It codes for CASSEGGTHEQFL.

This clonotype appeared once. One end of the junction fails to match germline, which may point to a read error. This chain connects TRBV2 to TRBJ2-3; tentative D call: TRBD2 (6 bases). The CDR3 is 13 amino acids. Germline lookup yields CDR1 SNHLY and CDR2 FYNNEI. The CDR3 protein is CASGAGSTATQFF. CDR3 DNA sequence: TGTGCCAGCGGGGCCGGGAGCACAGCTACGCAGTTTTTT.

This rearrangement joins TRBV12-5 to TRBJ1-2; D ambiguous. The germline V and J ends were trimmed by 3 bases and 7 bases, with 12 bases remaining between them. This CDR3 comprises 13 residues. Looked up from germline, CDR1 is LGHNT and CDR2 is FRNRAP. This CDR3 is CASGLGLAGGYTF. CDR3 nucleotide sequence: TGTGCTAGTGGTTTAGGCCTTGCAGGTGGCTACACCTTC.

V is TRBV5-6 and J is TRBJ2-7, with D possibly matching TRBD2 (6 bases). This CDR3 region has 14 residues. CDR1 and CDR2 (germline): SGHDT, YYEEEE. V lost 0 bases and J 2 bases, leaving 9 bases between the germline ends. The CDR3 region is CASSLEREAYEQYV. DNA for the CDR3: TGTGCCAGCAGCTTGGAGAGGGAGGCCTACGAGCAGTACGTC.

CDR3 sequence reads: CASSLCTGPDTQYF. In nucleotides, the CDR3 is TGTGCCAGCAGCTTGTGTACAGGTCCCGATACGCAGTATTTT. This chain uses TRBV5-4 with TRBJ2-3; perhaps TRBD1 as D (5 bases). The germline V and J ends were trimmed by 1 base and 6 bases, with 12 bases remaining between them. CDR3 length: 14 amino acids. CDR1 SGHNT and CDR2 YYREEE come from the germline V gene (reference sequence).

J is TRBJ1-2 and V is TRBV7-3; D is perhaps TRBD1 (5 bases). Germline V gene data show CDR1 as SGHTA and CDR2 as FQGTGA. V gave up 5 bases and J gave up 3 bases, with 16 bases separating them. This CDR3 spans 15 amino acids. CDR3 region: CASSRGGGSDYGYTF. The CDR3 region has the DNA TGTGCCAGCAGCAGGGGTGGCGGCTCCGACTATGGCTACACCTTC.

Concerning this clonotype: No conserved phenylalanine or tryptophan is present at the end of the CDR3, so a read error is the likely explanation. The V and J genes are TRBV7-9 and TRBJ2-2; maybe TRBD2 (5 bases). Deletions cut 3 bases from V and 13 bases from J, with 12 bases between. CDR1 is SEHNR, CDR2 FQNEAQ, per germline (reference sequence). The CDR3 is 12 residues long. This CDR3 reads CASSFQRSGLFD. The CDR3 region has the DNA TGTGCCAGCAGCTTTCAAAGAAGCGGGCTGTTTGAT.

On this clonotype itself: Germline is not matched at one junction end, which may reflect a read error. The chain uses TRBV7-3 and TRBJ2-7; TRBD2 is a possible D gene (6 bases). The germline gives CDR1 SGHTA, CDR2 FQGTGA. CDR3 length: 15 amino acids. The CDR3 protein is CASSPHGGAYGEEYF. CDR3 nucleotide sequence: TGTGCCAGCAGCCCCCACGGCGGGGCGTATGGCGAGGAGTACTTC. The full variable domain, its missing parts supplied by reference TRBV7-3 and TRBJ2-7, is GAGVSQTPSNKVTEKGKYVELRCDPISGHTALYWYRQSLGQGPEFLIYFQGTGAADDSGLPNDRFFAVRPEGSVSTLKIQRTERGDSAVYLCASSPHGGAYGEEYFGPGTRLTVT.

This chain links TRBV7-2 with TRBJ2-7; D gene uncertain. In germline, CDR1 is SGHTA, CDR2 FQGNSA. The CDR3 runs to 13 residues. V lost 4 bases to trimming and J lost 3 bases, with 10 bases between them. CDR3 residues: CASSSLDDYEQYF. The CDR3, as DNA: TGTGCCAGCAGCTCCTTGGACGACTACGAGCAGTACTTC.

The chain recombines TRBV15 with TRBJ2-7; 10 bases fit TRBD1. This CDR3 contains 15 residues. Unmatched junction bases numbered 0, after V lost 1 base and J lost 0 bases. The germline V gene encodes CDR1 LNHNV and CDR2 YYDKDF (reference sequence). The CDR3 DNA reads TGTGCCACCAGCAGAGGGACAGGGGGCTCCTACGAGCAGTACTTC. Translating gives CATSRGTGGSYEQYF. The full variable domain, in which reference TRBV15 and TRBJ2-7 provide the parts outside the CDR3, is DAMVIQNPRYQVTQFGKPVTLSCSQTLNHNVMYWYQQKSSQAPKLLFHYYDKDFNNEADTPDNFQSRRPNTSFCFLDIRSPGLGDTAMYLCATSRGTGGSYEQYFGPGTRLTVT.

This chain joins TRBV7-6 and TRBJ2-1, with a possible D match to TRBD1 (6 bases). CDR3 length equals 16 residues. The V and J ends lost 2 bases and 9 bases respectively, with 20 bases between them. Germline loops: CDR1 SGHVS, CDR2 FNYEAQ. The CDR3 DNA reads TGTGCCAGCAGCTTACACCACGGGACAAAAGAGACTGAGCAGTTCTTC. Translation: CASSLHHGTKETEQFF. Together with reference TRBV7-6 and TRBJ2-1, the CDR3 gives the full variable domain: GAGVSQSPRYKVTKRGQDVALRCDPISGHVSLYWYRQALGQGPEFLTYFNYEAQQDKSGLPNDRFSAERPEGSISTLTIQRTEQRDSAMYRCASSLHHGTKETEQFFGPGTRLTVL.

This clonotype was counted only a few times. V is TRBV2 and J is TRBJ2-5; D is unclear. V dropped 4 bases and J dropped 4 bases, with 16 bases sitting between them. The CDR3 loop spans 15 amino acids. Germline V gene sequence: CDR1 SNHLY, CDR2 FYNNEI. The CDR3: CASSAEHFSAETQYF. The CDR3 region has the DNA TGTGCCAGCAGTGCGGAACACTTTTCGGCAGAGACCCAGTACTTC.

A remark on this clonotype: This likely comes from a read error, as the CDR3 has no conserved phenylalanine or tryptophan at its end. No DNA is shown, since the ends of the CDR3 on it are uncertain; the CDR3 is the one TCRdb lists. V gene TRBV7-2 combines with J gene TRBJ2-3; the table's D call, TRBD2, was not checked against the DNA. The V gene's germline CDR1 is SGHTA and CDR2 FQGNSA. The CDR3 has 13 amino acids, counting both end residues. The CDR3 here is CASSLVAGNEETQ.

This clonotype was recorded only once. In this CDR3 the conserved last residue, phenylalanine or tryptophan, is missing, so a read error is likely. The limits of the CDR3 on the DNA are not certain, so only TCRdb's listed CDR3 is given. The gene calls are TRBV2 and TRBJ2-1; TRBD1, the table's D call, lacks a check against the DNA. Germline CDR1 SNHLY, CDR2 FYNNEI. Both ends counted, the CDR3 spans 16 residues. The CDR3 protein is CASGDGGTDTQDFHLG.

The table lists this clonotype with a count of one. The chain links TRBV7-8 to TRBJ2-7, with D maybe TRBD1 (6 bases). The CDR3 totals 14 residues. The V end was cut by 5 bases, the J end by 9 bases, with 20 bases between. Germline CDR1 SGHVS, CDR2 FQNEAQ. The CDR3 sequence is CASSVGGRPDTQYF. The CDR3 DNA reads TGTGCCAGCAGCGTAGGGGGACGACCCGATACGCAGTACTTC.

V gene TRBV29-1 combines with J gene TRBJ1-1; D unresolved. Trimming pared 6 bases from V and 7 bases from J, leaving 9 bases between. This CDR3 is 10 amino acids long. Germline loops: CDR1 SQVTM, CDR2 ANQGSEA. CDR3 sequence reads: CSVTLLEAFF. CDR3 bases: TGCAGCGTCACATTACTTGAAGCTTTCTTT.

The chain links TRBV7-6 to TRBJ2-5; D call uncertain. This CDR3 contains 15 residues. In germline, CDR1 is SGHVS, CDR2 FNYEAQ. Trimming shortened V by 0 bases and J by 12 bases, and 20 bases separated the two germline ends. CDR3: CASSLALGTKATEYF. CDR3 nucleotide sequence: TGTGCCAGCAGCTTAGCCCTCGGAACAAAGGCTACCGAGTACTTC.

The V gene is TRBV7-3, the J gene TRBJ1-6; D is perhaps TRBD1 (5 bases). V was pared by 5 bases and J by 15 bases, with 26 bases between. The CDR3 runs to 16 residues. Per germline, CDR1 SGHTA and CDR2 FQGTGA. CDR3 residues: CASSADSASYTPHLHF. CDR3 DNA: TGTGCCAGCAGCGCCGACAGCGCCTCCTATACCCCCCACCTCCACTTT.

The J gene is TRBJ2-7, the V gene TRBV19; 9 bases align to TRBD1. The CDR3 consists of 15 residues. V lost 1 base, J lost 5 bases, and 6 bases stayed unmatched. CDR1 is LNHDA and CDR2 is SQIVND in the germline V gene (reference sequence). CDR3 residues: CASSIAHRGLNEQYF. DNA of the CDR3: TGTGCCAGTAGTATAGCCCACAGGGGGCTAAACGAGCAGTACTTC. The full variable domain, its missing parts supplied by reference TRBV19 and TRBJ2-7, is DGGITQSPKYLFRKEGQNVTLSCEQNLNHDAMYWYRQDPGQGLRLIYYSQIVNDFQKGDIAEGYSVSREKKESFPLTVTSAQKNPTAFYLCASSIAHRGLNEQYFGPGTRLTVT.

A note on this clonotype: Because the CDR3 is missing its conserved closing phenylalanine or tryptophan, this is likely a read error. The rearrangement joins TRBV7-9 to TRBJ2-7; 7 bases match TRBD2. V lost 7 bases and J lost 0; bases outside the gene matches: 9. There are 15 residues in the CDR3. Germline CDR1 and CDR2: SEHNR and FQNEAQ (reference sequence). This CDR3 is CASMGEGMSSYEQYL. For the CDR3, the DNA is TGTGCCAGCATGGGGGAGGGGATGAGCTCCTACGAGCAGTACCTC.

The DNA for the CDR3 is TGTGCCAGTAAAGGGATCCAGGGGAGGACAGGGGTGGAGACTGAAGCTTTCTTT. This gives the protein CASKGIQGRTGVETEAFF. The rearrangement joins TRBV19 to TRBJ1-1, with TRBD1 identical over 9 bases. Looked up from germline, CDR1 is LNHDA and CDR2 is SQIVND (reference sequence). V dropped 7 bases and J dropped 5; count of bases not matched to a gene: 20. This CDR3 is built from 18 residues.

The rearrangement uses TRBV19 and TRBJ1-1, with D possibly TRBD1 on 6 matching bases. Germline CDR1 reads LNHDA; CDR2 reads SQIVND (reference sequence). The CDR3 is 15 amino acids. Trimming took off 5 bases at V and 2 bases at J, with 15 bases between the two ends. The CDR3 DNA reads TGTGCCAGTAGTCCCCCGGGGGGGACAAACACTGAAGCTTTCTTT. This translates into CASSPPGGTNTEAFF.

This clonotype appeared a few times. V is TRBV7-8 and J is TRBJ1-2; D perhaps matches TRBD1 (5 bases). CDR1 SGHVS and CDR2 FQNEAQ come from the germline V gene. The CDR3 has 15 amino acids. V was shortened by 3 bases and J by 10 bases, with 21 bases between the two germline ends. The CDR3 sequence is CASSLAGGPDSHYTF. The CDR3 DNA is TGTGCCAGCAGCTTGGCGGGGGGTCCCGACTCTCACTACACCTTC.

This clonotype occurred once. The V and J genes are TRBV15 and TRBJ2-3; D not certain. The V and J ends lost 1 base and 4 bases respectively, with 9 bases between them. Germline-derived CDR1 and CDR2 are LNHNV and YYDKDF (reference sequence). The CDR3 has 14 amino acids. CDR3 in DNA: TGTGCCACCAGCAGAGCCAGAGGTCCAGATACGCAGTATTTT. Translation: CATSRARGPDTQYF.

Details on this clonotype: One junction end disagrees with the germline gene, perhaps due to a read error. The chain links TRBV7-3 to TRBJ1-2, with 9 bases that match TRBD1. CDR1 and CDR2 from the germline V gene are SGHTA and FQGTGA. The CDR3 spans 16 residues. CDR3 residues: CASSLTGGQQNYDYTF. The CDR3 nucleotides are TGTGCCAGCAGCTTGACAGGGGGACAGCAAAACTATGACTACACCTTC.

As regards this clonotype: No conserved phenylalanine or tryptophan is present at the end of the CDR3, so a read error is the likely explanation. This chain links TRBV7-6 with TRBJ2-7; D is possibly TRBD2 (6 bases). The CDR3 is 13 amino acids. From germline, CDR1 is SGHVS and CDR2 FNYEAQ. Between the trimmed V and J ends, which lost 1 base and 9 bases, there was a span of 13 bases. This CDR3 reads CASSLVRGGSQYL. CDR3 nucleotide sequence: TGTGCCAGCAGCTTAGTCCGGGGAGGTTCGCAGTACTTA.

The chain joins TRBV11-3 to TRBJ2-2; D may be TRBD1 (5 bases). Germline V gives CDR1 SGHNT, CDR2 YENEEA. Trimming pared 1 base from V and 11 bases from J, leaving 8 bases between. The CDR3 contains 12 residues. The CDR3 DNA is TGTGCCAGCAGCTTAGGGGGCCAAGAGCTGTTTTTT. Translated: CASSLGGQELFF.

The rearrangement joins TRBV29-1 to TRBJ1-2; TRBD1 might be the D (5 bases). The CDR3 has 11 residues. The germline V gene has CDR1 SQVTM and CDR2 ANQGSEA. CDR3 sequence reads: CRARARDGYTF. Written as DNA, the CDR3 is TGCAGGGCAAGGGCTAGGGACGGCTACACCTTC.